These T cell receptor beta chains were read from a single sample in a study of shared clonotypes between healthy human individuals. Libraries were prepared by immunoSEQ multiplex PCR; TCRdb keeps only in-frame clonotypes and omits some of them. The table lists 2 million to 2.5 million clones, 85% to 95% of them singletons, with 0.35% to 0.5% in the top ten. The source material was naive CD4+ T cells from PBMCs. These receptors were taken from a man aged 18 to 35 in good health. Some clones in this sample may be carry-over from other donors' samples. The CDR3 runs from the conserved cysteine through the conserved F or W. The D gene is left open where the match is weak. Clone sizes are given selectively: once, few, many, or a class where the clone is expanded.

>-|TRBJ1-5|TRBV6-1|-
CASGGSPGNQPQHF
TGTGCCAGCGGGGGATCGCCAGGCAATCAGCCCCAGCATTTT
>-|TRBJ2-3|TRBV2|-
CASSPPSTDTQYF
TGTGCCAGCAGTCCCCCTAGCACAGATACGCAGTATTTT
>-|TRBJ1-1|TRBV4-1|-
CASARASNTEAFF
TGCGCCAGCGCTCGGGCATCGAACACTGAAGCTTTCTTT
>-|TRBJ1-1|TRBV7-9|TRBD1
CASSIDRERAEAFF
TGTGCCAGCAGCATAGACAGGGAGAGGGCTGAAGCTTTCTTT
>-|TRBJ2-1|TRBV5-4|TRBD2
CASSTHYSGSLANEQFF
TGTGCCAGCAGCACCCACTATAGCGGGAGTTTGGCAAATGAGCAGTTCTTC
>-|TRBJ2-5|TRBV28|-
CASSRGRRYQETQYF
TGTGCCAGCAGCCGGGGACGGCGGTACCAAGAGACCCAGTACTTC
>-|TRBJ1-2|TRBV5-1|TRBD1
CASRLGQGTLDGYTF
TGCGCCAGCAGACTTGGACAGGGGACCCTTGATGGCTACACCTTC
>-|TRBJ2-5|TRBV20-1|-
CSARAEETQYF
TGCAGTGCTAGAGCGGAAGAGACCCAGTACTTC
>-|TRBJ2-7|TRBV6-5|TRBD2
CATTSGSYEQYF
TGTGCCACCACTAGCGGGTCCTACGAGCAGTACTTC
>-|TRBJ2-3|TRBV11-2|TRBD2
CASSRAPGGFTDTQYF
TGTGCCAGCAGTCGGGCCCCGGGAGGCTTCACAGATACGCAGTATTTT
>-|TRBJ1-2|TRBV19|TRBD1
CASLDQAGQGNGYTF
TGTGCCAGTTTGGACCAAGCGGGACAGGGGAACGGCTACACCTTC
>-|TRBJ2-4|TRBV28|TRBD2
CASSRGTPGRGIQYF
TGTGCCAGCAGTAGAGGGACCCCAGGGAGGGGCATTCAGTACTTC
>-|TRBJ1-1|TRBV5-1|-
CASSLRRRSEAFF
TGCGCCAGCAGCTTACGAAGACGGTCTGAAGCTTTCTTT
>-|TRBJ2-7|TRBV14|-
CASSQDKRATPYEQYF
TGTGCCAGCAGCCAAGATAAACGGGCTACCCCCTACGAGCAGTACTTC
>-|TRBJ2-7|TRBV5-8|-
CASSFLQKARVEQYF
TGTGCCAGCAGCTTCCTCCAGAAGGCCCGGGTCGAGCAGTACTTC
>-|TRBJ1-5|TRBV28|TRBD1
CASSPWTGGNQPQHF
TGTGCCAGCAGTCCTTGGACAGGGGGCAATCAGCCCCAGCATTTT
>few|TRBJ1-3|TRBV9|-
CASSGAVTSGNTIYF
TGTGCCAGCAGCGGTGCCGTTACCTCTGGAAACACCATATATTTT
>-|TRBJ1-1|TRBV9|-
CASSVEGHTEAFF
TGTGCCAGCAGCGTAGAGGGCCACACTGAAGCTTTCTTT
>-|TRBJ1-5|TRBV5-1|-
CASSLEMGAAEVHF
TGCGCCAGCAGCTTGGAAATGGGCGCGGCTGAAGTGCATTTT
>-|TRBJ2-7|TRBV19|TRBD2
CASSREGSYEQYF
TGTGCCAGTAGTAGGGAGGGGTCCTACGAGCAGTACTTC
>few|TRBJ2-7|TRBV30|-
CAWSPRTISSYEQYF
TGTGCCTGGAGTCCACGGACCATCAGCTCCTACGAGCAGTACTTC
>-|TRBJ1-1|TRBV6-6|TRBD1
CASSYKGQGGTEAFF
TGTGCCAGCAGTTACAAGGGACAGGGAGGTACTGAAGCTTTCTTT
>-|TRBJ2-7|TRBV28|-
CASLPGPGHYEQYF
TGTGCCAGCCTTCCCGGACCGGGCCATTACGAGCAGTACTTC
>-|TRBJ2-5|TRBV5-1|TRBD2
CASSLGLAGGETQYF
TGCGCCAGCAGCTTGGGTCTAGCGGGAGGAGAGACCCAGTACTTC
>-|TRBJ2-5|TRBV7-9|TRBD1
CASSQGTAQETQYF
TGTGCCAGCAGCCAAGGGACAGCTCAAGAGACCCAGTACTTC
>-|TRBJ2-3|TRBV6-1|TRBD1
CASRGQGGVDTQYF
TGTGCCAGCAGGGGACAGGGAGGGGTAGATACGCAGTATTTT
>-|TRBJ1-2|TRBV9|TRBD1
CASSVGQGGGYGYTF
TGTGCCAGCAGCGTAGGACAGGGGGGAGGCTATGGCTACACCTTC
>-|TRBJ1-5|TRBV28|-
CASSLGRTVGNQPQHF
TGTGCCAGCAGTTTGGGTAGGACGGTAGGGAATCAGCCCCAGCATTTT
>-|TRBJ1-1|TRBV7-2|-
CASSGRQAAVTEAFF
TGTGCCAGCAGCGGCAGACAGGCGGCTGTCACTGAAGCTTTCTTT
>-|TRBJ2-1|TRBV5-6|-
CASSLAGPSGASGEQFF
TGTGCCAGCAGCTTGGCCGGACCATCCGGGGCCTCGGGTGAGCAGTTCTTC
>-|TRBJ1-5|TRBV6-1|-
CASSVGDQPQHF
TGTGCCAGCAGTGTCGGGGATCAGCCCCAGCATTTT
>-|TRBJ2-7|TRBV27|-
CASSLNGGRYEQYF
TGTGCCAGCAGTTTAAATGGGGGGCGGTACGAGCAGTACTTC
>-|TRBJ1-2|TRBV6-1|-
CASSEGTAYGYTF
TGTGCCAGCAGTGAAGGGACGGCTTATGGCTACACCTTC
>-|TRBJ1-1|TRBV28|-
CASSLQGSTEAFF
TGTGCCAGCAGTTTACAGGGGAGCACTGAAGCTTTCTTT
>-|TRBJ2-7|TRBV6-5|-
CASPPGDGDEQYF
TGTGCCAGCCCCCCCGGGGACGGCGACGAGCAGTACTTC
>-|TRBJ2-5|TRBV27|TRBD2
CASSPLAGVSETQYF
TGTGCCAGCAGCCCACTAGCGGGAGTTTCAGAGACCCAGTACTTC
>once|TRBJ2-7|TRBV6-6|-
CASSFDPSSYEQYF
TGTGCCAGCAGTTTCGACCCAAGCTCCTACGAGCAGTACTTC
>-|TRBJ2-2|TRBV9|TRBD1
CASSVGGTVFGGELFF
TGTGCCAGCAGCGTAGGAGGGACAGTCTTCGGGGGGGAGCTGTTTTTT
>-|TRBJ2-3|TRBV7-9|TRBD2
CASSFPGLAGVDTQYF
TGTGCCAGCAGCTTTCCGGGACTAGCGGGAGTAGATACGCAGTATTTT
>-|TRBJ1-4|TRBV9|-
CASSRSGGSGEKLFF
TGTGCCAGCAGCCGCTCGGGGGGAAGTGGAGAAAAACTGTTTTTT
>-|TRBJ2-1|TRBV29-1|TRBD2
CSVLTLAGGSYNEQFF
TGCAGCGTCCTCACTCTAGCGGGAGGGTCTTACAATGAGCAGTTCTTC